The T cell receptor beta chain under discussion was sequenced for a study of PD-1 blockade in classical Hodgkin lymphoma. The study's findings and limits: Undefined causes, possibly disease activity or prior therapy, underlie the repertoire differences. Relative to healthy donors, newly diagnosed patients reportedly had lower baseline TCR diversity, which was reported as lower still in relapsed/refractory patients.

This table comes from immunoSEQ multiplex PCR, and its TCRdb copy is limited to in-frame clones, with some not included. Of 20,000 to 30,000 clones in the sample, 91% were seen once. Comment on this clone: The target antigen is unknown.

Time point here: newly diagnosed, previously untreated cHL patient sample. Purification of CD4+ T cells from thawed PBMCs was performed via magnetic negative selection. Investigators turned to newly diagnosed, untreated classical Hodgkin lymphoma PBMCs for comparison. The receptor comes from a human donor with classical Hodgkin lymphoma. Input material: CD4+ T cells from blood.

The CDR3 loop reads CASSISHQTRRVGTQYF. CDR3 coding DNA: TGTGCCAGTAGTATTTCCCATCAGACTAGGCGGGTAGGGACCCAGTACTTC. The chain links TRBV19 to TRBJ2-5; D possibly corresponds to TRBD2 (6 bases). There are 17 residues in the CDR3. The V gene lost 3 bases and the J gene lost 7 bases, with 24 bases spanning the gap. Looked up from germline, CDR1 is LNHDA and CDR2 is SQIVND (reference sequence).